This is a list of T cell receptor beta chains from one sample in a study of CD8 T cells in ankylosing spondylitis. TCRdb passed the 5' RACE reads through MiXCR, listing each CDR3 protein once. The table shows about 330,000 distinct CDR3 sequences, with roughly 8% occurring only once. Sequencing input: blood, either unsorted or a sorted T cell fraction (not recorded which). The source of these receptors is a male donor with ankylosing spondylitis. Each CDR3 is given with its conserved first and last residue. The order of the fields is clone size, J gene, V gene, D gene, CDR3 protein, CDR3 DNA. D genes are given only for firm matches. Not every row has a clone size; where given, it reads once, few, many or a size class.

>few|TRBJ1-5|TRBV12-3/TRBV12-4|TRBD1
CASSFGLIQGSRPPQHF
TGTGCCAGCAGTTTCGGGTTAATACAGGGGAGTCGTCCGCCCCAGCATTTT
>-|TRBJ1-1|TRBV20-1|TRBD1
CSARDSGTGSTEAFF
TGCAGTGCTAGAGATTCAGGGACAGGGTCCACTGAAGCTTTCTTT
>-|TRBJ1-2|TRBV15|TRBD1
CATRDRGLGYTF
TGTGCCACTCGGGACAGGGGCCTTGGCTACACCTTC
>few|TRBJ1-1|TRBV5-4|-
CASSPPGTFLNTEAFF
TGTGCCAGCAGCCCCCCCGGGACATTTTTGAACACTGAAGCTTTCTTT
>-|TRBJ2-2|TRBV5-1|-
CASSFWGGWELFF
TGCGCCAGCAGCTTCTGGGGCGGCTGGGAGCTGTTTTTT
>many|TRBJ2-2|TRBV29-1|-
CSVLITGELFF
TGCAGCGTTCTGATTACCGGGGAGCTGTTTTTT
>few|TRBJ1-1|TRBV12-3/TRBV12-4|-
CASTLGGWTEAFF
TGTGCCAGCACCTTGGGGGGCTGGACTGAAGCTTTCTTT
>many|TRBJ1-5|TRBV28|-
CASSPASGHNQPQHF
TGTGCCAGCAGCCCCGCGAGCGGTCATAATCAGCCCCAGCATTTT
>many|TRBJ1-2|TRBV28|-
CASMGEGAYGYTF
TGTGCCAGCATGGGAGAGGGAGCCTATGGCTACACCTTC
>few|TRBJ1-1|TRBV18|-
CASSGTQNTEAFF
TGTGCCAGCTCGGGGACGCAGAACACTGAAGCTTTCTTT
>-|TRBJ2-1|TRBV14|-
CASSQLEGARNEQFF
TGTGCCAGCAGCCAACTGGAGGGGGCTCGGAATGAGCAGTTCTTC
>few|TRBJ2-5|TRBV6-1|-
CASRRQTTGRETQYF
TGTGCCAGCAGAAGACAAACGACAGGAAGAGAGACCCAGTACTTC
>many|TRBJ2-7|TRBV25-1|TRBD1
CASSPPDRGSYEQYF
TGTGCCAGCAGTCCTCCCGACAGGGGAAGCTACGAGCAGTACTTC
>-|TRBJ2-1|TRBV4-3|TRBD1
CASSQGTGGGNEQFF
TGCGCCAGCAGCCAGGGGACAGGGGGGGGCAATGAGCAGTTCTTC
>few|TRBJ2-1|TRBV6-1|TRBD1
CASRVTGGSLEQFF
TGTGCCAGCAGAGTGACAGGGGGCTCTCTTGAGCAGTTCTTC
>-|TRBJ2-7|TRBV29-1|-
CSVEQGISPSFYEQYF
TGCAGCGTTGAACAGGGCATCTCCCCCTCCTTCTACGAGCAGTACTTC
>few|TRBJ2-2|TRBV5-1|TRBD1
CASSDGTGMTGELFF
TGCGCCAGCAGCGACGGGACAGGGATGACCGGGGAGCTGTTTTTT
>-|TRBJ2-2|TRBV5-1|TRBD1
CASSRDSKNTGELFF
TGCGCCAGCAGCCGGGACAGCAAGAACACCGGGGAGCTGTTTTTT
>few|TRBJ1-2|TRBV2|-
CASSADYGYTF
TGTGCCAGCAGTGCAGACTATGGCTACACCTTC
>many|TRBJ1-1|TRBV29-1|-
CSVGKGGDTEAFF
TGCAGCGTTGGTAAGGGTGGGGACACTGAAGCTTTCTTT
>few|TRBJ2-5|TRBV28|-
CASSLVVPRTQYF
TGTGCCAGCAGTTTAGTTGTTCCTAGGACCCAGTACTTC
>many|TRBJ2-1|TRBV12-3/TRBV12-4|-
CASSYAGNEQFF
TGTGCCAGCAGTTACGCAGGCAATGAGCAGTTCTTC
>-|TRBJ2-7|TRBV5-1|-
CASAMEVPSYEQYF
TGCGCCAGCGCCATGGAAGTTCCCTCCTACGAGCAGTACTTC
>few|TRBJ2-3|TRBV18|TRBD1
CASSPPRTGADTQYF
TGTGCCAGCTCACCACCAAGGACAGGGGCAGATACGCAGTATTTT
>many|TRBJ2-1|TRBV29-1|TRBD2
CSVTGLGDRPEQFF
TGCAGCGTAACGGGACTAGGGGACCGACCTGAGCAGTTCTTC
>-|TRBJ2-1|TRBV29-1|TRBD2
CSGGLAGVGNEQFF
TGCAGCGGTGGACTAGCGGGAGTCGGGAATGAGCAGTTCTTC
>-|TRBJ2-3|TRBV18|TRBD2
CASSPRLAGGMDTQYF
TGTGCCAGCTCACCACGACTAGCGGGAGGAATGGATACGCAGTATTTT
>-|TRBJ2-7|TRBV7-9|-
CASSLGSASSSYEQYF
TGTGCCAGCAGTCTGGGGTCGGCCTCGAGCTCCTACGAGCAGTACTTC
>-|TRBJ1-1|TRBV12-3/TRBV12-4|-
CASSFYDGGAEAFF
TGTGCCAGCAGTTTTTATGACGGGGGCGCTGAAGCTTTCTTT
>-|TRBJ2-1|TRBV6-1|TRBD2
CASSRTSGRTSYNEQFF
TGTGCCAGCAGCCGGACTAGCGGGAGGACTTCCTACAATGAGCAGTTCTTC
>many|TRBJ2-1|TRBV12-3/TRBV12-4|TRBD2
CASMGTSGGNEQFF
TGTGCCAGCATGGGGACTAGCGGGGGCAATGAGCAGTTCTTC
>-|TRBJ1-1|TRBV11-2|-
CASSLDQVGTEAFF
TGTGCCAGCAGCTTAGATCAGGTTGGCACTGAAGCTTTCTTT
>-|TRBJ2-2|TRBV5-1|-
CASTLSRQTSANTGELFF
TGCGCCAGCACCCTTTCGCGACAGACTAGTGCGAACACCGGGGAGCTGTTTTTT
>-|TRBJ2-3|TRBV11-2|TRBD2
CASSPPPGLAGLSTDTQYF
TGTGCCAGCAGCCCCCCCCCGGGACTAGCGGGACTTAGCACAGATACGCAGTATTTT
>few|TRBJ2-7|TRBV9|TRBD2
CASSFAGLAGGSEQYF
TGTGCCAGCAGCTTCGCCGGACTAGCGGGAGGATCCGAGCAGTACTTC
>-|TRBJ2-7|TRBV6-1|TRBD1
CASSDAGTGFAEQYF
TGTGCCAGCAGTGACGCCGGGACAGGGTTTGCCGAGCAGTACTTC
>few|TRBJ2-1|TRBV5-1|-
CASSQTGLEGYNEQFF
TGCGCCAGCAGCCAGACCGGACTTGAGGGCTACAATGAGCAGTTCTTC